Listed here are 24 T cell receptor beta chains from one sample, sequenced in a study of cytomegalovirus exposure and HLA in healthy donors. The PCR employed 60 Vbeta primers together with 13 Jbeta primers. This table comes from immunoSEQ multiplex PCR, and its TCRdb copy is limited to in-frame clones, with some not included. The sample consists of roughly 170,000 clones, 60% to 85% of them appearing once. Sequenced input: PBMCs. The receptors shown here come from a female donor in good health and CMV-seronegative.

This rearrangement joins TRBV5-4 to TRBJ1-1; no clear D. Trimming removed 7 bases at V and 1 base at J, with 14 bases between. There are 14 residues in the CDR3. The germline gives CDR1 SGHNT, CDR2 YYREEE (reference sequence). DNA of the CDR3: TGTGCCAGCGGTCCGATGGGCAGGAACACTGAAGCTTTCTTT. As protein: CASGPMGRNTEAFF.

Here the CDR3 DNA reads TGTGCCAGCAGGGGTTTGGGGGGTCCGAATCAGCCCCAGCATTTT. Translation: CASRGLGGPNQPQHF. This sequence joins TRBV2 and TRBJ1-5, with D possibly matching TRBD1 (5 bases). Germline V gives CDR1 SNHLY, CDR2 FYNNEI. V lost 6 bases and J 4 bases, leaving 16 bases between the germline ends. The CDR3 is 15 residues long.

The chain uses TRBV5-8 and TRBJ2-7; 13 bases fit TRBD2. J lost 2 bases, V lost 4 bases, and 3 bases had no gene match. The CDR3 extends over 15 amino acids. Germline V CDR1 and CDR2: SGHTS, YDEGEE. The CDR3 reads CASSQLAGGPYEQYF. The CDR3 region has the DNA TGTGCCAGCAGCCAACTAGCGGGGGGGCCCTACGAGCAGTACTTC.

The table lists this clone with a few counts. The chain employs TRBV6-4 and TRBJ1-6; TRBD1 might be the D (5 bases). The ends were cut back, 9 bases at V and 7 bases at J, with 16 bases in the middle. The CDR3 is 14 amino acids. CDR1 MRHNA and CDR2 SNTAGT come from the germline V gene. The DNA for the CDR3 is TGTGCCAGAATGCTGGGACTGCTAAATTCACCCCTCCACTTT. It codes for CARMLGLLNSPLHF.

V and J are TRBV29-1 and TRBJ1-5, with D perhaps matching TRBD1 (5 bases). CDR3 length: 13 amino acids. Germline V lookup: CDR1 SQVTM, CDR2 ANQGSEA. Trimming took off 3 bases at V and 6 bases at J, with 12 bases between the two ends. In DNA, the CDR3 is TGCAGCGTTGACCAGGGAAGGGGTCAGCCCCAGCATTTT. As protein: CSVDQGRGQPQHF. The whole variable domain, remainder taken from reference TRBV29-1 and TRBJ1-5, is SAVISQKPSRDICQRGTSLTIQCQVDSQVTMMFWYRQQPGQSLTLIATANQGSEATYESGFVIDKFPISRPNLTFSTLTVSNMSPEDSSIYLCSVDQGRGQPQHFGDGTRLSIL.

This chain connects TRBV7-9 to TRBJ1-6; the D gene is possibly TRBD1 (6 bases). Trimming cost V 0 bases and J 5 bases, with 8 bases left between them. Germline-derived CDR1 and CDR2 are SEHNR and FQNEAQ (reference sequence). The length of the CDR3 is 15 residues. DNA of the CDR3: TGTGCCAGCAGCTTAGCGGGGGCGAATAATTCACCCCTCCACTTT. Translation: CASSLAGANNSPLHF.

The genes are TRBV29-1 and TRBJ2-3; maybe TRBD1 (7 bases). CDR3 size: 12 residues. Between the trimmed V and J ends, which lost 5 bases and 9 bases, there was a span of 15 bases. Germline CDR1 SQVTM, CDR2 ANQGSEA. The CDR3 DNA is TGCAGCGTTCTCCAGGGGGGTGTGACGCAGTATTTT. This translates into CSVLQGGVTQYF.

The gene calls are TRBV19 and TRBJ2-1; D gene uncertain. The CDR3 length is 11 residues. The V gene's germline CDR1 is LNHDA and CDR2 SQIVND (reference sequence). Trimming left V 2 bases short and J 8 bases short, with 4 bases between. The CDR3 protein is CASSISYEQFF. The CDR3 DNA is TGTGCCAGTAGTATAAGCTATGAGCAGTTCTTC. Looking up the rest from reference TRBV19 and TRBJ2-1 gives the full variable domain: DGGITQSPKYLFRKEGQNVTLSCEQNLNHDAMYWYRQDPGQGLRLIYYSQIVNDFQKGDIAEGYSVSREKKESFPLTVTSAQKNPTAFYLCASSISYEQFFGPGTRLTVL.

The V and J genes are TRBV5-5 and TRBJ1-1, with 9 nucleotides matching TRBD1. V lost 0 bases to trimming and J lost 5 bases; unmatched junction nucleotides: 5. The germline gives CDR1 SGHKS, CDR2 YYEKEE (reference sequence). The CDR3 has 15 amino acids. As DNA, the CDR3 is TGTGCCAGCAGCTTGGGGGGACAGGGAGAAACTGAAGCTTTCTTT. Its translation is CASSLGGQGETEAFF.

J is TRBJ1-2 and V is TRBV20-1; D unclear. Germline V gives CDR1 DFQATT, CDR2 SNEGSKA (reference sequence). V was shortened by 3 bases and J by 4 bases, with 6 bases between the two germline ends. The CDR3 length is 11 residues. CDR3 residues: CSAREGYGYTF. In nucleotides, the CDR3 is TGCAGTGCTAGGGAGGGCTATGGCTACACCTTC.

This chain uses TRBV6-5 with TRBJ1-1; D not certain. The ends were cut back, 4 bases at V and 8 bases at J, with 11 bases in the middle. The CDR3 has 12 amino acids. The germline gives CDR1 MNHEY, CDR2 SVGAGI. The CDR3 DNA is TGTGCCAGCAGTTCAGACTCCAGAGAAGCTTTCTTT. Translation gives CASSSDSREAFF.

J is TRBJ1-1 and V is TRBV19, with 8 bases identical to TRBD1. The V segment lost 10 bases and the J segment 0 bases; nucleotides outside the gene matches: 7. The CDR3 is 14 amino acids. Germline V gives CDR1 LNHDA, CDR2 SQIVND (reference sequence). In nucleotides, the CDR3 is TGTGCCACTCGACAGGGGATCTTGAACACTGAAGCTTTCTTT. Translation gives CATRQGILNTEAFF. Based on the CDR3 plus reference TRBV19 and TRBJ1-1, the full variable domain is DGGITQSPKYLFRKEGQNVTLSCEQNLNHDAMYWYRQDPGQGLRLIYYSQIVNDFQKGDIAEGYSVSREKKESFPLTVTSAQKNPTAFYLCATRQGILNTEAFFGQGTRLTVV.

The rearrangement joins TRBV6-6 to TRBJ2-7; 12 nucleotides match TRBD2. This CDR3 has 14 residues. The junction had 10 bases not matched to a gene; V was cut back by 6 bases and J by 10 bases. CDR1 MNHNY and CDR2 SVGAGI come from the germline V gene (reference sequence). CDR3 DNA sequence: TGTGCCAGCAGCCTGACTAGCGGGAGAGATAGACAGTACTTC. This encodes CASSLTSGRDRQYF.

Regarding this clone: Additional DNA sequences in this sample encode the identical CDR3. The rearrangement links TRBV5-1 to TRBJ1-4, with 8 bases fitting TRBD1. CDR3 length: 14 residues. CDR1 and CDR2 from the germline V gene are SGHRS and YFSETQ. Trimming cost V 4 bases and J 4 bases; bases outside gene matches: 3. In nucleotides, the CDR3 is TGCGCCAGCAGCCTGGACAGGGTTAATGAAAAACTGTTTTTT. It codes for CASSLDRVNEKLFF.

The V call is TRBV11-3, the J call TRBJ2-5, with TRBD2 matching over 7 bases. The CDR3 consists of 15 residues. Losses at the gene ends were 5 bases for V and 2 bases for J; bases not matched to a gene: 8. The germline gives CDR1 SGHNT, CDR2 YENEEA. The CDR3 coding sequence is TGTGCCAGCAGCCTAGGGAGGGGCCAACAAGAGACCCAGTACTTC. This sequence encodes CASSLGRGQQETQYF. Full variable domain (missing parts from reference TRBV11-3 and TRBJ2-5): EAGVVQSPRYKIIEKKQPVAFWCNPISGHNTLYWYLQNLGQGPELLIRYENEEAVDDSQLPKDRFSAERLKGVDSTLKIQPAELGDSAVYLCASSLGRGQQETQYFGPGTRLLVL.

J is TRBJ1-2 and V is TRBV5-3, with TRBD1 matching 8 bases. TRBV5-3 is noted as an ORF with a role that remains uncertain. V shed 3 bases and J 4 bases; nucleotides not matched to a gene: 5. The CDR3 spans 14 residues. CDR3 loop: CARSCPGGGYGYTF. The CDR3 nucleotides are TGTGCCAGAAGCTGCCCAGGGGGCGGCTATGGCTACACCTTC.

The chain uses TRBV7-2 and TRBJ2-2; TRBD1 aligns across 9 bases. V shed 5 bases and J 1 base; nucleotides not matched to a gene: 5. The CDR3 length is 16 residues. CDR1 and CDR2 from the germline V gene are SGHTA and FQGNSA. The CDR3 here is CASSPGQGGNTGELFF. The CDR3 DNA follows: TGTGCCAGCAGCCCGGGACAGGGAGGGAACACCGGGGAGCTGTTTTTT.

The gene calls are TRBV6-6 and TRBJ1-1, with D perhaps TRBD1 (5 bases). Germline CDR1 is MNHNY and CDR2 is SVGAGI (reference sequence). Trimming stripped 6 bases from V and 8 bases from J, with 13 bases between. The length of the CDR3 is 12 residues. CDR3 coding DNA: TGTGCCAGCAGCTCACGGGGGGGAGAAGCTTTCTTT. Amino acids: CASSSRGGEAFF.

With respect to this clone: The identical CDR3 is also encoded by other nucleotide sequences in the sample. This chain links TRBV5-4 with TRBJ1-2, with 9 nucleotides matching TRBD1. The V gene's germline CDR1 is SGHNT and CDR2 YYREEE (reference sequence). CDR3 length equals 16 residues. The V segment lost 0 bases and the J segment 12 bases; nucleotides outside the gene matches: 15. CDR3 sequence: CASSLVGNRGRRADTF. CDR3 bases: TGTGCCAGCAGCTTGGTAGGAAACAGGGGGCGAAGAGCAGACACCTTC.

CDR3 sequence (DNA): TGTGCCAGCAGCTTAACGTGGCTAGCGGGAGGCCACGAGCAGTACTTC. Residues: CASSLTWLAGGHEQYF. This rearrangement joins TRBV7-3 to TRBJ2-7, with 11 bases lining up with TRBD2. The trim removed 0 bases at V and 5 bases at J, leaving 6 bases unmatched. The CDR3 runs 16 residues. Germline assignment: CDR1 SGHTA and CDR2 FQGTGA.

This chain connects TRBV11-1 to TRBJ1-2, with D tentatively TRBD1 (5 bases). The CDR3 extends over 12 amino acids. Germline lookup yields CDR1 SGHAT and CDR2 FQDESV (reference sequence). V was trimmed by 5 bases and J by 3 bases, leaving 7 bases between them. CDR3 in DNA: TGTGCCAGCAGCGCAGGGTACTATGGCTACACCTTC. Its protein product is CASSAGYYGYTF.

V and J are TRBV18 and TRBJ2-3; possible D gene TRBD2, 6 bases. In germline, CDR1 is KGHSH, CDR2 LQKENI. Trimming pared 4 bases from V and 4 bases from J, leaving 9 bases between. The CDR3 sequence is 13 residues long. CDR3 loop: CASSHPGADTQYF. Here the CDR3 DNA reads TGTGCCAGCTCACACCCGGGGGCAGATACGCAGTATTTT.

The sample holds one count of this clone. The chain links TRBV28 to TRBJ1-1; weak D call: TRBD1 (5 bases). The germline CDR1 and CDR2 sequences are MDHEN and SYDVKM. This CDR3 region has 15 residues. Trimming stripped 8 bases from V and 5 bases from J, with 21 bases between. The CDR3 coding sequence is TGTGCCAGCCCCAAGAGCAGGGCAGGGATTACTGAAGCTTTCTTT. Residues: CASPKSRAGITEAFF.

This chain uses TRBV19 with TRBJ1-5; possibly TRBD1 for D (5 bases). The V and J ends lost 5 bases and 6 bases respectively, with 14 bases between them. CDR1 and CDR2 from the germline V gene are LNHDA and SQIVND (reference sequence). The CDR3 is 14 amino acids. As DNA, the CDR3 is TGTGCCAGTAGTGGGGCCGACGGTGTTCAGCCCCAGCATTTT. The encoded protein is CASSGADGVQPQHF.